One and the same sample provided the 32 T cell receptor beta chains below, sequenced in a study of CD8 T cells in Susac syndrome. With random hexamers, 0.5 to 1 ug RNA was reverse transcribed. TCRdb reprocessed the immunoSEQ multiplex PCR reads via MiXCR and lists one record per CDR3 protein. The sample consists of about 85,000 distinct CDR3 sequences, 90% to 95% of them appearing once. Sequencing input: CD8+ T cells from PBMCs. These receptors originate from a human donor in good health.

Here the CDR3 DNA reads TGTGCCAGCAGCGAAGGCAAACCGGGGGCCCCCTACAATGAGCAGTTCTTC. This encodes CASSEGKPGAPYNEQFF. V usage is TRBV9 and J usage is TRBJ2-1, with D perhaps given as TRBD1 or TRBD2 (6 bases each). Germline loops: CDR1 SGDLS, CDR2 YYNGEE. V gave up 3 bases and J gave up 2 bases, with 18 bases separating them. The CDR3 spans 17 residues.

The rearrangement joins TRBV5-6 to TRBJ1-2, with TRBD1 identical over 7 bases. V was clipped by 4 bases and J by 8 bases; unmatched bases: 5. CDR3 length: 12 residues. From germline, CDR1 is SGHDT and CDR2 YYEEEE. CDR3 in DNA: TGTGCCAGCAGCCCCGACAGGGACGGCTACACCTTC. Protein product: CASSPDRDGYTF. Complete variable domain (other parts from reference TRBV5-6 and TRBJ1-2): DAGVTQSPTHLIKTRGQQVTLRCSPKSGHDTVSWYQQALGQGPQFIFQYYEEEERQRGNFPDRFSGHQFPNYSSELNVNALLLGDSALYLCASSPDRDGYTFGSGTRLTVV.

The chain has TRBV4-3 and TRBJ2-2; D remains unclear. Germline V gene lookup returns CDR1 LGHNA and CDR2 YSLEER. Trimming removed 0 bases at V and 0 bases at J, with 8 bases between. This CDR3 comprises 16 residues. As DNA, the CDR3 is TGCGCCAGCAGCCAAGACGGCGCGGCGAACACCGGGGAGCTGTTTTTT. It codes for CASSQDGAANTGELFF.

This chain joins TRBV7-8 and TRBJ2-1; the match to TRBD2 covers 10 bases. With V trimmed by 2 bases and J by 8 bases, 6 bases remained unmatched. The CDR3 is made up of 15 amino acids. Germline V gives CDR1 SGHVS, CDR2 FQNEAQ. The CDR3 region is CASSLLAGVGDEQFF. Written as DNA, the CDR3 is TGTGCCAGCAGCTTACTAGCGGGAGTCGGCGATGAGCAGTTCTTC.

The genes are TRBV18 and TRBJ1-2, with TRBD1 matching over 8 bases. Germline-derived CDR1 and CDR2 are KGHSH and LQKENI. The CDR3 sequence is 14 residues long. Germline trimming cut 0 bases from V and 6 bases from J; bases unmatched to any gene: 3. The CDR3 DNA follows: TGTGCCAGCTCACCACCGGCAGGGGGCCATGGCTACACCTTC. As protein: CASSPPAGGHGYTF.

The chain employs TRBV4-1 and TRBJ1-3, with TRBD1 identical over 7 bases. The germline V gene has CDR1 MGHRA and CDR2 YSYEKL. V was clipped by 2 bases and J by 1 base; unmatched bases: 5. The CDR3 runs 16 residues. The CDR3 loop is CASSQTATGSGNTIYF. The CDR3 coding sequence is TGCGCCAGCAGCCAAACCGCGACAGGGTCTGGAAACACCATATATTTT.

The chain carries TRBV29-1 and TRBJ2-1; D remains ambiguous. Germline V gives CDR1 SQVTM, CDR2 ANQGSEA. Deletions cut 7 bases from V and 1 base from J, with 5 bases between. CDR3 size: 11 residues. In DNA form, the CDR3 reads TGCAGCGGCCAGTCCTACAATGAGCAGTTCTTC. This translates into CSGQSYNEQFF.

This clonotype has just one count. The chain uses TRBV4-1 and TRBJ1-1; tentative D call: TRBD1 (6 bases). The CDR3 totals 17 residues. V shed 1 base and J shed 1 base, with 16 bases lying between them. Germline CDR1 reads MGHRA; CDR2 reads YSYEKL. Written as DNA, the CDR3 is TGCGCCAGCAGCCAAGGACCATCGACAGGACCGAACACTGAAGCTTTCTTT. This gives the protein CASSQGPSTGPNTEAFF.

The chain recombines TRBV6-5 with TRBJ2-1; D is undetermined. Trimming took 4 bases from V and 9 from J, leaving 7 bases between them. The germline gives CDR1 MNHEY, CDR2 SVGAGI. The CDR3 sequence is 11 residues long. Written as DNA, the CDR3 is TGTGCCAGCAGTTTTTTCGGTGAGCAGTTCTTC. Encoded protein: CASSFFGEQFF.

This chain joins TRBV25-1 and TRBJ2-1, with D unresolved. CDR1 MGHDK and CDR2 SYGVNS come from the germline V gene. Trimming shortened V by 1 base and J by 2 bases, and 12 bases separated the two germline ends. The CDR3 sequence is 16 residues long. Written as DNA, the CDR3 is TGTGCCAGCAGTGAATCCGGACCCCACGCCTACAATGAGCAGTTCTTC. It encodes CASSESGPHAYNEQFF.

The V call is TRBV9, the J call TRBJ1-1, with D perhaps TRBD1 (5 bases). The CDR3 contains 13 residues. Germline V gene data show CDR1 as SGDLS and CDR2 as YYNGEE. V was shortened by 3 bases and J by 2 bases, with 8 bases between the two germline ends. CDR3 in amino acids: CASSAGLNTEAFF. CDR3 bases: TGTGCCAGCAGCGCAGGGTTAAACACTGAAGCTTTCTTT.

This chain links TRBV12-3 or TRBV12-4 with TRBJ1-4; no reliable D call. Trimming removed 1 base from V and 7 bases from J, with 1 base in between. The CDR3 loop spans 11 amino acids. The CDR3 here is CASSLGEKLFF. In DNA form, the CDR3 reads TGTGCCAGCAGTTTAGGTGAAAAACTGTTTTTT.

The chain couples TRBV6-1 to TRBJ1-1; D unresolved. Germline CDR1 reads MNHNS; CDR2 reads SASEGT. The CDR3 length is 14 residues. Trimming stripped 4 bases from V and 3 bases from J, with 12 bases between. Written as DNA, the CDR3 is TGTGCCAGCAGTGGTTTGGGAGGGTACACTGAAGCTTTCTTT. Its translation is CASSGLGGYTEAFF.

This chain joins TRBV6-2 or TRBV6-3 and TRBJ2-7, with 13 nucleotides matching TRBD2. CDR3 length: 16 amino acids. Trimming at V came to 2 bases and at J to 0 bases, leaving 1 base not matched to a gene. CDR1 MNHEY and CDR2 SVGEGT come from the germline V gene. In DNA, the CDR3 is TGTGCCAGCAGTTACCGACTAGCGGGGGGCTCCTACGAGCAGTACGTC. Translating gives CASSYRLAGGSYEQYV.

The chain is built from TRBV13 and TRBJ1-3, with a possible D match to TRBD1 (5 bases). Per the germline V gene, CDR1 is PRHDT and CDR2 is FYEKMQ (reference sequence). CDR3 length equals 14 residues. Trimming left V 4 bases short and J 2 bases short, with 9 bases between. The CDR3 protein is CASSSGGPGNTIYF. CDR3 nucleotide sequence: TGTGCCAGCAGCTCCGGGGGACCTGGAAACACCATATATTTT.

The gene calls are TRBV9 and TRBJ2-1; weak D call: TRBD2 (7 bases). Trimming took 0 bases from V and 6 from J, leaving 13 bases between them. CDR3 length: 15 amino acids. Germline CDR1 and CDR2: SGDLS and YYNGEE. The CDR3, as DNA: TGTGCCAGCAGCGTAGAACTAGCGACAGGCAATGAGCAGTTCTTC. Protein sequence: CASSVELATGNEQFF.

The chain couples TRBV14 to TRBJ1-2, with D perhaps matching TRBD1 (5 bases). The CDR3 consists of 14 residues. Germline loops: CDR1 SGHDN, CDR2 FVKESK. The ends were cut back, 4 bases at V and 7 bases at J, with 16 bases in the middle. The CDR3 region has the DNA TGTGCCAGCAGCCCGGTCGGGGGTTGGCTTGGCTACACCTTC. Protein sequence: CASSPVGGWLGYTF.

The chain carries TRBV2 and TRBJ2-3; D ambiguous. Trimming removed 8 bases from V and 4 bases from J, with 7 bases in between. The CDR3 is made up of 11 amino acids. Germline V CDR1 and CDR2: SNHLY, FYNNEI. CDR3: CASVSPDTQYF. The CDR3 nucleotides read TGTGCCAGCGTTTCACCAGATACGCAGTATTTT.

V gene TRBV6-5 combines with J gene TRBJ1-1, with TRBD1 as a possible D gene (5 bases). This CDR3 is built from 12 residues. With 8 bases removed from V and 6 bases from J, the gap between germline ends came to 13 bases. Per germline, CDR1 MNHEY and CDR2 SVGAGI. DNA for the CDR3: TGTGCCAGCGGCAGGGTTGGCGCTGAAGCTTTCTTT. Protein product: CASGRVGAEAFF.

This sequence joins TRBV4-1 and TRBJ1-2, with D tentatively TRBD1 (6 bases). The CDR3 totals 16 residues. V was cut by 1 base and J by 2 bases, with 14 bases left in between. Germline V gene data show CDR1 as MGHRA and CDR2 as YSYEKL. The chain's CDR3 is CASSQVGPTGNYGYTF. For the CDR3, the DNA is TGCGCCAGCAGCCAAGTGGGGCCAACAGGGAACTATGGCTACACCTTC.

The chain couples TRBV5-6 to TRBJ2-6; 7 nucleotides align to TRBD1. CDR1 and CDR2 (germline): SGHDT, YYEEEE. The V gene end was trimmed by 7 bases and the J gene end by 4 bases; junction bases not matched to a gene: 14. The CDR3 has 17 residues. DNA for the CDR3: TGTGCCAGCGGAACCGGGACAGCGCTCTTGGGGGCCAACGTCCTGACTTTC. It is translated as CASGTGTALLGANVLTF.

This clonotype has a handful of counts. V gene TRBV27 combines with J gene TRBJ2-7; tentatively, D is TRBD2 (6 bases). Germline CDR1 reads MNHEY; CDR2 reads SMNVEV (reference sequence). Trimming stripped 5 bases from V and 9 bases from J, with 20 bases between. The length of the CDR3 is 14 residues. This chain's CDR3 is CASSPRLVKGAQYV. DNA of the CDR3: TGTGCCAGCAGTCCCCGACTAGTGAAGGGCGCGCAGTACGTC.

J is TRBJ2-1 and V is TRBV27; 8 positions match TRBD2. Germline values: CDR1 MNHEY, CDR2 SMNVEV (reference sequence). Losses at the gene ends were 5 bases for V and 3 bases for J; bases not matched to a gene: 12. The CDR3 loop spans 17 amino acids. CDR3 nucleotides: TGTGCCAGCAGTCCCCTGACTAGCGAATCACTCTACAATGAGCAGTTCTTC. The encoded protein is CASSPLTSESLYNEQFF.

The rearrangement uses TRBV28 and TRBJ2-7; D gene unclear. The CDR3 runs 12 residues. Germline V gene lookup returns CDR1 MDHEN and CDR2 SYDVKM. V lost 2 bases and J 5 bases, leaving 7 bases between the germline ends. CDR3 sequence: CASSLRRNEQYV. The CDR3 nucleotides are TGTGCCAGCAGTTTACGGCGGAACGAGCAGTACGTC.

The V and J genes are TRBV27 and TRBJ1-5; the D is unclear. The CDR3 has 12 amino acids. Germline CDR1 and CDR2: MNHEY and SMNVEV (reference sequence). The V end lost 5 bases, the J end lost 3 bases, and 5 bases lay between the germline ends. The CDR3 coding sequence is TGTGCCAGCAGTGTAGCCAATCAGCCCCAGCATTTT. Its protein product is CASSVANQPQHF.

The genes are TRBV7-6 and TRBJ1-5; D unclear. Germline CDR1 is SGHVS and CDR2 is FNYEAQ. The CDR3 extends over 15 amino acids. The germline V and J ends were trimmed by 3 bases and 2 bases, with 11 bases remaining between them. Here the CDR3 DNA reads TGTGCCAGCAGCTTGGGTAGAGAGGGCAATCAGCCCCAGCATTTT. Amino acids: CASSLGREGNQPQHF.

The chain has TRBV6-2 or TRBV6-3 and TRBJ2-1, with TRBD2 as a possible D gene (6 bases). V lost 7 bases and J 2 bases, leaving 21 bases between the germline ends. The CDR3 extends over 17 amino acids. The germline V gene encodes CDR1 MNHEY and CDR2 SVGEGT. CDR3: CASTDRRRALAYNEQFF. CDR3 nucleotide sequence: TGTGCCAGCACCGACCGACGGAGGGCGCTTGCCTACAATGAGCAGTTCTTC.

The V gene is TRBV4-1, the J gene TRBJ2-3; the D gene is possibly TRBD2 (7 bases). The V end was cut by 0 bases, the J end by 1 base, with 11 bases between. The CDR3 is 16 amino acids. Germline V gives CDR1 MGHRA, CDR2 YSYEKL. The DNA of the CDR3 is TGCGCCAGCAGCCAAGAAGGCGGGGGCGGCACAGATACGCAGTATTTT. It encodes CASSQEGGGGTDTQYF.

The CDR3 here is CASSQDDLTGELFF. The CDR3 coding sequence is TGCGCCAGCAGCCAGGATGACCTCACCGGGGAGCTGTTTTTT. The V call is TRBV4-1, the J call TRBJ2-2; D is undetermined. This CDR3 is 14 amino acids long. Germline V CDR1 and CDR2: MGHRA, YSYEKL. The germline V and J ends were trimmed by 3 bases and 4 bases, with 9 bases remaining between them.

This chain links TRBV3-1 with TRBJ1-2; D perhaps matches TRBD1 (5 bases). Germline loops: CDR1 LGHDT, CDR2 YNNKEL (reference sequence). This CDR3 spans 14 amino acids. V shed 3 bases and J shed 2 bases, with 10 bases lying between them. CDR3 nucleotide sequence: TGTGCCAGCAGCCACGACAGCGTGAACTATGGCTACACCTTC. As protein: CASSHDSVNYGYTF.

The V call is TRBV27, the J call TRBJ2-7; D remains ambiguous. Trimming pared 2 bases from V and 3 bases from J, leaving 8 bases between. Looked up from germline, CDR1 is MNHEY and CDR2 is SMNVEV (reference sequence). The CDR3 length is 13 residues. The CDR3 nucleotides are TGTGCCAGCAGTTTAAAGACCAACTACGAGCAGTACTTC. Protein: CASSLKTNYEQYF.

The chain combines TRBV4-3 with TRBJ2-3; 10 nucleotides agree with TRBD1. V shed 0 bases, J shed 3 bases, and the junction held 6 bases outside the gene matches. Germline assignment: CDR1 LGHNA and CDR2 YSLEER. CDR3 length: 17 residues. The chain's CDR3 is CASSQDSGQGGTDTQYF. The CDR3 coding sequence is TGCGCCAGCAGCCAAGATAGCGGACAGGGGGGAACAGATACGCAGTATTTT.